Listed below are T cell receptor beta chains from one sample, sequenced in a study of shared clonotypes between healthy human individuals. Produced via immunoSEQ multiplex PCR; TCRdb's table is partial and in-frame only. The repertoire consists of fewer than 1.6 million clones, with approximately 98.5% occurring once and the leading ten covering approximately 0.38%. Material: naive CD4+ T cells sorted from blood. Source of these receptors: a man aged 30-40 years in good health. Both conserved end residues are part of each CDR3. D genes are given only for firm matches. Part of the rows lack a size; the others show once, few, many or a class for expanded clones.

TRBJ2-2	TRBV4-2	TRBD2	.	TGTGCCAGCAGCCAAGGGACTAGCGGGAGTGGTACCGGGGAGCTGTTTTTT	CASSQGTSGSGTGELFF
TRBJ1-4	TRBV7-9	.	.	TGTGCCAGCAGCTTGGTCCTATCTAATGAAAAACTGTTTTTT	CASSLVLSNEKLFF
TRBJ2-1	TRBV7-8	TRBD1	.	TGTGCCAGCAGCTCAAATCCAGGGGGCTCCTACAATGAGCAGTTCTTC	CASSSNPGGSYNEQFF
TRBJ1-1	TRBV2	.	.	TGTGCCAGCAGTGAGGAGGGAAACACTGAAGCTTTCTTT	CASSEEGNTEAFF
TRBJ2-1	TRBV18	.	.	TGTGCCAGCTCACCACTCGGGGCTGGGGGGAGCTCCTACAATGAGCAGTTCTTC	CASSPLGAGGSSYNEQFF
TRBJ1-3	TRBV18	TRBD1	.	TGTGCCAGCTCACCACAGGGGGCGAGCTCTGGAAACACCATATATTTT	CASSPQGASSGNTIYF
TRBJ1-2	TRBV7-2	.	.	TGTGCCAGCAGCTCTCGTAATGGCTACACCTTC	CASSSRNGYTF
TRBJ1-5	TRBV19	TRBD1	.	TGTGCCAGTAGTATACGGACAGGGGGAAGTGTTGATCAGCCCCAGCATTTT	CASSIRTGGSVDQPQHF
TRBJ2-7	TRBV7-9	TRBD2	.	TGTGCCAGCAGCTTAGCCCCGACTAGCGCGAGCTCCTACGAGCAGTACTTC	CASSLAPTSASSYEQYF
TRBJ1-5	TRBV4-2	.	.	TGTGCCAGCAGCCAAGATAGGTTGGGACGACAGCCCCAGCATTTT	CASSQDRLGRQPQHF
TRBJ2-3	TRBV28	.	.	TGTGCCAGCAGTCGACGTCTTCCTGGTGGAACAGATACGCAGTATTTT	CASSRRLPGGTDTQYF
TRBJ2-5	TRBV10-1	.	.	TGCGCCAGCGGGTGGGGAGAGACCCAGTACTTC	CASGWGETQYF
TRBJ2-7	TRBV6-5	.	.	TGTGCCAGCAGTTATCGTCAGGCGACCTACGAGCAGTACTTC	CASSYRQATYEQYF
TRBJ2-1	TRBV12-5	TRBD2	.	TGTGCTAGTGGTTTGGTACCCCTCGGGGCGGGAGGTTTAAAAAGATATGACAATGAGCAGTTCTTC	CASGLVPLGAGGLKRYDNEQFF
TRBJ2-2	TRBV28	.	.	TGTGCCAGCAGTTTGTGGGGGGCGAACACCGGGGAGCTGTTTTTT	CASSLWGANTGELFF
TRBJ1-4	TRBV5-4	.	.	TGTGCCAGCAGCGGGGCTGTCGGGCTTAATGAAAAACTGTTTTTT	CASSGAVGLNEKLFF
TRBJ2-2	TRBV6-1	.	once	TGTGCCAGCCGCCCGGACTTAATGATCACCGGGGAGCTGTTTTTT	CASRPDLMITGELFF
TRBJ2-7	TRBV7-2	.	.	TGTGCCAGCACCCTTCTCCGGGGCTACGAGCAGTACTTC	CASTLLRGYEQYF
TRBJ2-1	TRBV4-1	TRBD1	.	TGCGCCAGCAGCCAAGGGGACAGTGCCTACAATGAGCAGTTCTTC	CASSQGDSAYNEQFF
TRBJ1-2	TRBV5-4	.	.	TGTGCCAGCACCTTGGGCCAGGCCCGCTATGGCTACACCTTC	CASTLGQARYGYTF
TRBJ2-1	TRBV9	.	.	TGTGCCAGCAGCGTACAACTGACCTTCTACAATGAGCAGTTCTTC	CASSVQLTFYNEQFF
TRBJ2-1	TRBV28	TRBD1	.	TGTGCCAGTGACAGGGGCAATGAGCAGTTCTTC	CASDRGNEQFF
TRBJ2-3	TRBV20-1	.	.	TGCAGTGCCAGATCATCGAATACGCAGTATTTT	CSARSSNTQYF
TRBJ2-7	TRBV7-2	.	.	TGTGCCAGCAGCTTCGGCCTGGGGTCCTACGAGCAGTACTTC	CASSFGLGSYEQYF
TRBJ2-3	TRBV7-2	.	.	TGTGCCAGCAGCTTAGAGGTTTTAACAGATACGCAGTATTTT	CASSLEVLTDTQYF
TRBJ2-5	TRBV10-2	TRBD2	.	TGCGCCAGCAACCCTAGCGGGAGGGCCGGAGAGACCCAGTACTTC	CASNPSGRAGETQYF
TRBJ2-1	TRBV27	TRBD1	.	TGTGCCAGCAGTCCGCCCTACCCGGGGGACAGGTACAATGAGCAGTTCTTC	CASSPPYPGDRYNEQFF
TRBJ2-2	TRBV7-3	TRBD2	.	TGTGCCAGCAGCTTAAAACCGGGGAGCGGGAGTAACACCGGGGAGCTGTTTTTT	CASSLKPGSGSNTGELFF
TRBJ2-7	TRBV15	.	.	TGTGCCACCAGCAGGGGAGGGACAGATTCCTACGAGCAGTACTTC	CATSRGGTDSYEQYF
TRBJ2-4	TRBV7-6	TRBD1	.	TGTGCCAGCAGCCCCAGGGGGCCTATAGCCAAAAACATTCAGTACTTC	CASSPRGPIAKNIQYF
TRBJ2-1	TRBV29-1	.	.	TGCAGCGTTTGCAGGGAAGTAATGGATGAGCAGTTCTTC	CSVCREVMDEQFF
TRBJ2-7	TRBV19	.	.	TGTGCCAGTAGTATAGGGTATTGGGACGAGCAGTACTTC	CASSIGYWDEQYF
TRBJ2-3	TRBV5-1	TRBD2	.	TGCGCCAGCAGCTCATCACTAGCGGGAGGGACAGATACGCAGTATTTT	CASSSSLAGGTDTQYF
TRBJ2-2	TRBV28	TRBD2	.	TGTGCCAGCAGTGAGTCGGGGGAGGGCACCGGGGAGCTGTTTTTT	CASSESGEGTGELFF
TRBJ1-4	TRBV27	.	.	TGTGCCAGCAGCCCAATTTACAGGCGTCTTAATGAAAAACTGTTTTTT	CASSPIYRRLNEKLFF
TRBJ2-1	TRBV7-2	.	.	TGTGCCAGCAGCTTAGATGTTAACTCCTACAATGAGCAGTTCTTC	CASSLDVNSYNEQFF
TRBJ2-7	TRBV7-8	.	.	TGTGCCAGCAGCATATCTCTCTATGTCTCGGAGCAGTACTTC	CASSISLYVSEQYF